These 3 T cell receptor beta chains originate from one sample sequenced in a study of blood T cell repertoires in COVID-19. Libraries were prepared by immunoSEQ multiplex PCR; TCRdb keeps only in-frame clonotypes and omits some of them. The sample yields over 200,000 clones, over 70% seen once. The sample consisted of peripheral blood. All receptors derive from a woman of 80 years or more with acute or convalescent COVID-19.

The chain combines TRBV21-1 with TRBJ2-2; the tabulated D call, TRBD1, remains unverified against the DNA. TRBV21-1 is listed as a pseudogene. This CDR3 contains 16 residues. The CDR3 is CASSATGTAPHGELFF. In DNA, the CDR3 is TGTGCCAGCAGCGCAACCGGGACAGCTCCCCACGGGGAGCTGTTTTTT.

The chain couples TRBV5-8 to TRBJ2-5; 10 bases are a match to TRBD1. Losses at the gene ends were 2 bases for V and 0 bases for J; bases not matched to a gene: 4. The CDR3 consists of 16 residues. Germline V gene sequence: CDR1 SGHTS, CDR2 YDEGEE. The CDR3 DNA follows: TGTGCCAGCAGCTTAGGGGGACAGGGGTACCAAGAGACCCAGTACTTC. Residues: CASSLGGQGYQETQYF.

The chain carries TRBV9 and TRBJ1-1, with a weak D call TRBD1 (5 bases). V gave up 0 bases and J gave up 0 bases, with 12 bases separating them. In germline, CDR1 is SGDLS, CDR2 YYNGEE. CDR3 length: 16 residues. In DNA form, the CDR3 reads TGTGCCAGCAGCGTAGCTGGTCCAGGGCTGAACACTGAAGCTTTCTTT. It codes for CASSVAGPGLNTEAFF.